This TCR beta chain was captured by sequencing in a study of blood T cells in healthy people across ages. This clonotype was seen only a few times. Antigen: not known. A second roughly 6 to 11 cycle PCR used barcoded and J-beta primers. Each cDNA molecule carried a tag from a template-switch adaptor that contained 12 random nucleotides. TCRdb ran MiXCR on the 5' RACE reads and lists one entry per CDR3 protein. The sample contains some 900,000 distinct CDR3 sequences, under 50% of which appear only once. Study-wide results and limits: Diversity figures derived from one million T cells were judged to underestimate the true value. Older age coincided with a roughly linear decline in TCR beta diversity per million T cells. A greater number of naive CD4+ cells and higher diversity distinguished long-lived donors from aged donors.

The CDR3 extends over 16 amino acids. CDR1 MNHEY and CDR2 SVGEGT come from the germline V gene. The trim removed 5 bases at V and 0 bases at J, leaving 4 bases unmatched. The source is a man aged 30 to 45 in good health. The sample comprised blood. The chain recombines TRBV6-2 or TRBV6-3 with TRBJ1-5, with TRBD1 matching over 10 bases. The CDR3 protein is CASSRQGAYSNQPQHF. The DNA of the CDR3 is TGTGCCAGCAGTCGACAGGGGGCCTATAGCAATCAGCCCCAGCATTTT.